These T cell receptor beta chains were read from a single sample in a study of blood T cell repertoires in COVID-19. Clones were sequenced by immunoSEQ multiplex PCR, and TCRdb holds only the in-frame ones, with some missing. The data show around 100,000 clones, 90% seen once. The specimen was peripheral blood. These receptors were taken from a man aged 50-60 years with acute or convalescent COVID-19. The CDR3 runs from the conserved cysteine through the conserved F or W. D genes are given only for firm matches. Size is stated for part of the rows, as once, few or many counts, or as a class when the clone is expanded.

J gene	V gene	D gene	clone size	CDR3 protein	CDR3 DNA
TRBJ2-1	TRBV27	TRBD1	NA	CASSLRGQGVNEQFF	TGTGCCAGCAGTTTGAGAGGACAGGGGGTCAATGAGCAGTTCTTC
TRBJ1-1	TRBV5-1	NA	once	CASSLDKNTEAFF	TGCGCCAGCAGCTTGGACAAGAACACTGAAGCTTTCTTT
TRBJ2-5	TRBV2	TRBD1	NA	CASSVKQGAVETQYF	TGTGCCAGCAGTGTTAAACAGGGGGCGGTGGAGACCCAGTACTTC
TRBJ1-2	TRBV12-3/TRBV12-4	NA	NA	CASSYRGPIGYTF	TGTGCCAGCAGTTATCGGGGTCCTATTGGCTACACCTTC
TRBJ1-6	TRBV5-4	NA	once	CASSLDPQGSHSPLHF	TGTGCCAGCAGCTTGGACCCTCAGGGTTCCCATTCACCCCTCCACTTT
TRBJ2-7	TRBV10-3	TRBD2	few	CAISDRGGSSYEQYF	TGTGCCATCAGTGATCGGGGGGGTAGCTCCTACGAGCAGTACTTC
TRBJ2-7	TRBV12-3/TRBV12-4	NA	NA	CASSHSYEQYF	TGTGCCAGCAGTCACTCCTACGAGCAGTACTTC
TRBJ2-7	TRBV7-5	NA	NA	CARSLCAGVHYEQYF	TGTGCCAGAAGCTTATGCGCAGGGGTTCACTACGAGCAGTACTTC
TRBJ1-6	TRBV6-2/TRBV6-3	TRBD1	NA	CASSDFWTGGSPLHF	TGTGCCAGCAGCGATTTTTGGACAGGGGGGTCGCCCCTCCACTTT
TRBJ1-4	TRBV6-5	NA	once	CASSRRGLDEKLFF	TGTGCCAGCAGTCGTCGGGGGTTGGATGAAAAACTGTTTTTT
TRBJ2-3	TRBV6-1	TRBD2	NA	CASSDQRGVGDTQYF	TGTGCCAGCAGTGACCAGCGGGGTGTCGGGGATACGCAGTATTTT
TRBJ2-2	TRBV19	TRBD1	NA	CASSIGTGGFAGELFF	TGTGCCAGTAGTATAGGGACAGGGGGCTTCGCCGGGGAGCTGTTTTTT
TRBJ2-7	TRBV27	TRBD2	NA	CASRLAGGGEQYF	TGTGCCAGCAGACTAGCGGGAGGGGGCGAGCAGTACTTC